Listed here is a single T cell receptor beta chain. Its antigen is unidentified. After removal of 5 bases from V and 7 bases from J, the junction contained 10 bases not matched to a gene. The CDR3 sequence is 15 residues long. CDR1 is MDHEN, CDR2 SYDVKM, per germline. The data stem from a study of CD4 T cells in relation to SARS-CoV-2 and coronaviruses. The assay was immunoSEQ multiplex PCR, and TCRdb's table has in-frame clones only and misses some. The table shows approximately 41,000 clones, with 77% occurring only once. This TCR derives from an adult with COVID-19. V is TRBV28 and J is TRBJ1-4; 7 bases agree with TRBD1. Sequencing was performed on memory CD4+ T cells from PBMCs, cultured in vitro. The CDR3 DNA reads as TGTGCCAGCAGTACCCGACAGGGATTCTCTGAAAAACTGTTTTTT. Its translation: CASSTRQGFSEKLFF. Using reference TRBV28 and TRBJ1-4 for the parts outside the CDR3, the full variable domain is DVKVTQSSRYLVKRTGEKVFLECVQDMDHENMFWYRQDPGLGLRLIYFSYDVKMKEKGDIPEGYSVSREKKERFSLILESASTNQTSMYLCASSTRQGFSEKLFFGSGTQLSVL.